This TCR beta chain was recovered during a study of blood T cells in healthy people across ages. A J-beta primer mix and a sample-barcoded 5' primer were used in a second PCR of about 6 to 12 cycles. Using its own MiXCR run on the 5' RACE reads, TCRdb lists one record per CDR3 protein. The sample yields hundreds of thousands of distinct CDR3 sequences, 58% seen once. Per sample, at least 5 micrograms of total RNA were extracted. Germline V gene lookup returns CDR1 SGHTA and CDR2 FQGNSA. CDR3 length equals 14 residues. The table lists this clonotype with a few counts. Its antigen is not identified. Points from the study as a whole: Roughly linearly, TCR beta diversity per million T cells fell as age increased.

The source of this sequence is a man aged 30-40 years in good health. V is TRBV7-2 and J is TRBJ2-4, with TRBD1 as a possible D gene (6 bases). The J call may be mistaken, given a closer DNA end match to TRBJ2-5. The sequencing input was blood. CDR3 sequence (DNA): TGTGCCAGCAGCTTTGGACAGTCCCAAGAGACCCAGTACTTC. The encoded protein is CASSFGQSQETQYF.